These 18 T cell receptor beta chains were sequenced from one sample in a study of shared clonotypes between healthy human individuals. Measured with immunoSEQ multiplex PCR; TCRdb has only the in-frame clones, and not every one. Among 1,400,000 or so clones listed, around 98.5% were seen once. Sequencing input: naive CD4+ T cells sorted from blood. Subset given: CD45RA+ positively selected. The source is a man under 40 in good health.

The chain uses TRBV5-4 and TRBJ2-6, with D possibly matching TRBD1 (6 bases). The CDR3 spans 17 residues. Deletions cut 0 bases from V and 1 base from J, with 11 bases between. CDR1 and CDR2 from the germline V gene are SGHNT and YYREEE (reference sequence). The CDR3 nucleotides are TGTGCCAGCAGCTTGGAGACAGGTAGATCTGGGGCCAACGTCCTGACTTTC. Residues: CASSLETGRSGANVLTF.

With respect to this clone: This specimen includes other DNA sequences encoding the same CDR3. V gene TRBV6-5 combines with J gene TRBJ2-7; D is unresolved. Trimming pared 6 bases from V and 3 bases from J, leaving 6 bases between. From germline, CDR1 is MNHEY and CDR2 SVGAGI. The CDR3 is 11 amino acids. CDR3 sequence reads: CASSYNYEQYF. CDR3 coding DNA: TGTGCCAGCAGCTATAACTACGAGCAGTACTTC.

The chain is built from TRBV6-5 and TRBJ1-4, with D hard to call. In germline, CDR1 is MNHEY, CDR2 SVGAGI. V was trimmed by 0 bases and J by 3 bases, leaving 8 bases between them. The CDR3 loop spans 15 amino acids. The CDR3 loop reads CASSYSSASNEKLFF. For the CDR3, the DNA is TGTGCCAGCAGTTACTCGAGTGCGTCTAATGAAAAACTGTTTTTT.

The chain employs TRBV25-1 and TRBJ2-3, with 7 bases lining up with TRBD2. The V gene's germline CDR1 is MGHDK and CDR2 SYGVNS. CDR3 length: 15 residues. V was clipped by 4 bases and J by 2 bases; unmatched bases: 6. The CDR3 loop is CASSAAGALTDTQYF. CDR3 in DNA: TGTGCCAGCAGTGCTGCGGGAGCCCTCACAGATACGCAGTATTTT.

This clone is a singleton in its sample. The CDR3 DNA reads TGTGCCAGCAGCTCGGACCAGGGACCCGGGGAGCTGTTTTTT. Translating gives CASSSDQGPGELFF. This chain uses TRBV11-2 with TRBJ2-2, with D perhaps being TRBD1 or TRBD2 (5 bases each). The germline V and J ends were trimmed by 4 bases and 6 bases, with 12 bases remaining between them. Per germline, CDR1 SGHAT and CDR2 FQNNGV. CDR3 length: 14 amino acids.

The chain recombines TRBV27 with TRBJ1-1, with D possibly being TRBD1 (5 bases). CDR1 and CDR2 from the germline V gene are MNHEY and SMNVEV (reference sequence). The V and J ends lost 3 bases and 1 base respectively, with 9 bases between them. The CDR3 covers 14 residues. DNA for the CDR3: TGTGCCAGCAGTTTCCGAGGACAGAACACTGAAGCTTTCTTT. Translation gives CASSFRGQNTEAFF.

The chain carries TRBV4-2 and TRBJ2-5; 12 nucleotides agree with TRBD2. J was trimmed by 1 base and V by 1 base; bases with no gene match: 7. The CDR3 covers 18 residues. CDR1 and CDR2 (germline): LGHNA, YNFKEQ. DNA for the CDR3: TGTGCCAGCAGCCAAGCGGGACTAGCGGGTGGAACCCAAGAGACCCAGTACTTC. It translates to CASSQAGLAGGTQETQYF.

This clone was detected once. This chain links TRBV6-5 with TRBJ2-1, with 10 bases fitting TRBD1. Per the germline V gene, CDR1 is MNHEY and CDR2 is SVGAGI. Trimming removed 4 bases from V and 7 bases from J; junction bases left unmatched: 4. This CDR3 is built from 14 residues. The chain's CDR3 is CASSFWDRGNEQFF. The CDR3 DNA sequence: TGTGCCAGCAGTTTCTGGGACAGGGGAAATGAGCAGTTCTTC.

This chain uses TRBV10-1 with TRBJ2-7, with D uncertain. V shed 2 bases and J shed 6 bases, with 11 bases lying between them. This CDR3 has 13 amino acids. Germline values: CDR1 WNHNN, CDR2 SYGVQD (reference sequence). The CDR3 DNA reads as TGCGCCAGCAGTGAGGCGCCGGAGAGCGAGCAGTACTTC. This sequence encodes CASSEAPESEQYF.

The CDR3 reads CASSVVSANEQFF. Written as DNA, the CDR3 is TGTGCCAGCAGCGTAGTGTCAGCGAATGAGCAGTTCTTC. The genes are TRBV9 and TRBJ2-1; D remains ambiguous. Deletions cut 0 bases from V and 7 bases from J, with 8 bases between. CDR3 size: 13 residues. Germline CDR1 reads SGDLS; CDR2 reads YYNGEE.

The chain links TRBV2 to TRBJ2-4; 11 bases map to TRBD2. V was clipped by 8 bases and J by 8 bases; unmatched bases: 8. Germline assignment: CDR1 SNHLY and CDR2 FYNNEI. The CDR3 runs 14 residues. The CDR3 protein is CASVAGGPSDIQYF. Written as DNA, the CDR3 is TGTGCCAGCGTAGCGGGAGGGCCCTCGGACATTCAGTACTTC.

Of note for this clone: Other DNA variants within this sample encode the same CDR3. This chain connects TRBV10-3 to TRBJ2-1; D not resolved. Deletions cut 4 bases from V and 0 bases from J, with 7 bases between. This CDR3 has 14 residues. Germline CDR1 reads ENHRY; CDR2 reads SYGVKD. CDR3 sequence: CAISAGSSYNEQFF. The CDR3 nucleotides read TGTGCCATCAGTGCCGGAAGCTCCTACAATGAGCAGTTCTTC.

The chain has TRBV10-2 and TRBJ2-3; tentative D call: TRBD2 (6 bases). The germline V gene has CDR1 WSHSY and CDR2 SAAADI. This CDR3 region has 14 residues. V lost 4 bases, J lost 0 bases, and 8 bases lay in between. Here the CDR3 reads CASSVGGSTDTQYF. For the CDR3, the DNA is TGCGCCAGCAGTGTAGGAGGGAGCACAGATACGCAGTATTTT.

The CDR3 DNA is TGTGCCAGCAGTGACCTGGACAGGGGAAGATACGGCTACACCTTC. It yields the protein CASSDLDRGRYGYTF. The V call is TRBV28, the J call TRBJ1-2; 9 bases are shared with TRBD1. Looked up from germline, CDR1 is MDHEN and CDR2 is SYDVKM. The CDR3 loop spans 15 amino acids. V shed 5 bases, J shed 8 bases, and the junction held 12 bases outside the gene matches.

The V call is TRBV5-1, the J call TRBJ2-1; 10 bases match TRBD2. J gave up 4 bases and V 4 bases, and 5 bases lay outside the gene matches. The CDR3 spans 15 residues. The V gene's germline CDR1 is SGHRS and CDR2 YFSETQ. In DNA, the CDR3 is TGCGCCAGCAGCCCATATAGCGGGAGGTACAATGAGCAGTTCTTC. Protein sequence: CASSPYSGRYNEQFF.

This clone was counted once. V and J are TRBV29-1 and TRBJ2-3; TRBD1 is a possible D gene (5 bases). Germline CDR1 SQVTM, CDR2 ANQGSEA. V was pared by 2 bases and J by 4 bases, with 10 bases between. The CDR3 is 13 amino acids. CDR3 sequence: CSVEKGVADTQYF. For the CDR3, the DNA is TGCAGCGTTGAAAAAGGGGTAGCAGATACGCAGTATTTT.

V is TRBV5-6 and J is TRBJ2-3; TRBD1 aligns across 8 bases. V was clipped by 7 bases and J by 2 bases; unmatched bases: 9. The CDR3 totals 15 residues. CDR1 and CDR2 from the germline V gene are SGHDT and YYEEEE. The CDR3 loop reads CASGKDRGFTDTQYF. For the CDR3, the DNA is TGTGCCAGCGGAAAAGACAGGGGATTCACAGATACGCAGTATTTT. The whole variable domain, remainder taken from reference TRBV5-6 and TRBJ2-3, is DAGVTQSPTHLIKTRGQQVTLRCSPKSGHDTVSWYQQALGQGPQFIFQYYEEEERQRGNFPDRFSGHQFPNYSSELNVNALLLGDSALYLCASGKDRGFTDTQYFGPGTRLTVL.

The rearrangement links TRBV20-1 to TRBJ2-1; no definite D call. Trimming left V 7 bases short and J 2 bases short, with 6 bases between. CDR1 is DFQATT and CDR2 is SNEGSKA in the germline V gene (reference sequence). The CDR3 length is 11 residues. The CDR3 DNA reads TGCAGTGGATGCCCCTACAATGAGCAGTTCTTC. Translated, it gives CSGCPYNEQFF.